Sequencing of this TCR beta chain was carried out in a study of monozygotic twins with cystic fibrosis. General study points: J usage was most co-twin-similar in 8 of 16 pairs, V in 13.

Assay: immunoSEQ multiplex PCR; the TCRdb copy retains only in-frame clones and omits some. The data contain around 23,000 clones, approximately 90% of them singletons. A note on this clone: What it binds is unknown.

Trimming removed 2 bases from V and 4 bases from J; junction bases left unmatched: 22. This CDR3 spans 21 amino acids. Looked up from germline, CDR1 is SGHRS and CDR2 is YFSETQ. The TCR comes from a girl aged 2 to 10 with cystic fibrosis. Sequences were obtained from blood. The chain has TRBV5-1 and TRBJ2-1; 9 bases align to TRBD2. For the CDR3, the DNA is TGCGCCAGCAGCTTAGCAAGCTTAACAGCGGGGGGCCCCATACTTTACAATGAGCAGTTCTTC. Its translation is CASSLASLTAGGPILYNEQFF.